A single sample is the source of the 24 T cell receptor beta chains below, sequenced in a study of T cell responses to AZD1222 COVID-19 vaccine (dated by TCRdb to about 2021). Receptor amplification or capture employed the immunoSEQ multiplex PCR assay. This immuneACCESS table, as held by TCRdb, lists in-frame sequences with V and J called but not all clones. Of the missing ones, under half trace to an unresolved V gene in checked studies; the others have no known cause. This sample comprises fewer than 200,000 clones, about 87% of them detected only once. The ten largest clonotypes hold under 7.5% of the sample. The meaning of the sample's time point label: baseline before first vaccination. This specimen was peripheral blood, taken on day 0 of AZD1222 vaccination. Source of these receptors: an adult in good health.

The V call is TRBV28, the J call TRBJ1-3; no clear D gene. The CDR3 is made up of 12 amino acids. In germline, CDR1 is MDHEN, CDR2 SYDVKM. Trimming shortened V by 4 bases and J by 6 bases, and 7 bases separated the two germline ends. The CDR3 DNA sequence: TGTGCCAGCAGTTCCACCTTAAACACCATATATTTT. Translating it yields CASSSTLNTIYF.

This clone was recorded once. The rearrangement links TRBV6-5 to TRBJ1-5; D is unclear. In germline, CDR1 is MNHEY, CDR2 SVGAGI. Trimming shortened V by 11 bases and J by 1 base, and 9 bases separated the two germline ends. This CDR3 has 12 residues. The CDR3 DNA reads TGTGCCGGAACCGACAGCAATCAGCCCCAGCATTTT. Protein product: CAGTDSNQPQHF.

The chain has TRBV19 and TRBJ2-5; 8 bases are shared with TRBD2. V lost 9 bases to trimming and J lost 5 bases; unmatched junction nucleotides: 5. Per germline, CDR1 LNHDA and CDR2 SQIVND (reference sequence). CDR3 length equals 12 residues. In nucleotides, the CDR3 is TGTGCCAGCAGGACGGGAGGGGAGACCCAGTACTTC. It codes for CASRTGGETQYF.

CDR3 bases: TGTGCCAGCAGTTACGAGGGGAGGACAGCGGGGTACACCTTC. Amino acid sequence: CASSYEGRTAGYTF. The chain joins TRBV6-5 to TRBJ1-2, with D possibly being TRBD1 (6 bases). The CDR3 loop spans 14 amino acids. CDR1 MNHEY and CDR2 SVGAGI come from the germline V gene. The germline V and J ends were trimmed by 2 bases and 11 bases, with 18 bases remaining between them.

The CDR3 region is CASSGGTSGNNEQFF. CDR3 coding DNA: TGTGCCAGCAGTGGGGGGACTAGCGGGAACAATGAGCAGTTCTTC. The chain joins TRBV25-1 to TRBJ2-1, with 13 bases aligning to TRBD2. The CDR3 totals 15 residues. V was clipped by 4 bases and J by 5 bases; unmatched bases: 2. Germline-derived CDR1 and CDR2 are MGHDK and SYGVNS.

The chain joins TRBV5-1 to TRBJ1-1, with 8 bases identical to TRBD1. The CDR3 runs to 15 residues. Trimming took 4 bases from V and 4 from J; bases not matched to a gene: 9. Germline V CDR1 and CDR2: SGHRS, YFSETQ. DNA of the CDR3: TGCGCCAGCAGCGTACCGACAGGGGATTTCACTGAAGCTTTCTTT. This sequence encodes CASSVPTGDFTEAFF. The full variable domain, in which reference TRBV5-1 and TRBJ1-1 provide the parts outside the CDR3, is KAGVTQTPRYLIKTRGQQVTLSCSPISGHRSVSWYQQTPGQGLQFLFEYFSETQRNKGNFPGRFSGRQFSNSRSEMNVSTLELGDSALYLCASSVPTGDFTEAFFGQGTRLTVV.

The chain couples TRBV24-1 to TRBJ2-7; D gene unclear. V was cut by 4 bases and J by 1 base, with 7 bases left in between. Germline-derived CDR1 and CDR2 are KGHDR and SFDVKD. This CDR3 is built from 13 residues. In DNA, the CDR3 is TGTGCCACCAGTGACCCCCGTTCCTACGAGCAGTACTTC. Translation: CATSDPRSYEQYF.

DNA for the CDR3: TGTGCCAGCAGTGAAAGGGACAGCACCGGGGAGCTGTTTTTT. Its translation is CASSERDSTGELFF. The gene calls are TRBV2 and TRBJ2-2; the match to TRBD1 covers 7 bases. The CDR3 covers 14 residues. V lost 2 bases to trimming and J lost 4 bases; unmatched junction nucleotides: 1. Germline assignment: CDR1 SNHLY and CDR2 FYNNEI.

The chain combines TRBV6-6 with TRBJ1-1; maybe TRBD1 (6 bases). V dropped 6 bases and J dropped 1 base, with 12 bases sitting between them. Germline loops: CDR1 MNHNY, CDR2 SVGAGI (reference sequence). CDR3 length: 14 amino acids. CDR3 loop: CASREGQKNTEAFF. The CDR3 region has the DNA TGTGCCAGCAGAGAAGGACAGAAGAACACTGAAGCTTTCTTT.

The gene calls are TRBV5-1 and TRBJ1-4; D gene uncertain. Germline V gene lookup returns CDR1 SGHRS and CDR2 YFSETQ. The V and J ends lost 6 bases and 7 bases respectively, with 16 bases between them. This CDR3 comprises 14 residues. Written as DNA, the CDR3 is TGCGCCAGCACGACGGGAGCCGGAGTTGAAAAACTGTTTTTT. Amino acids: CASTTGAGVEKLFF.

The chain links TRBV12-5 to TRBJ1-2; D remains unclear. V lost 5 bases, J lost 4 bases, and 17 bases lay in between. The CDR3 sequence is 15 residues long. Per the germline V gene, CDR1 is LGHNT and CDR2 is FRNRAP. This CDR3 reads CASGPTSGLGYGYTF. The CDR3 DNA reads TGTGCTAGTGGTCCCACCTCCGGGCTCGGCTATGGCTACACCTTC.

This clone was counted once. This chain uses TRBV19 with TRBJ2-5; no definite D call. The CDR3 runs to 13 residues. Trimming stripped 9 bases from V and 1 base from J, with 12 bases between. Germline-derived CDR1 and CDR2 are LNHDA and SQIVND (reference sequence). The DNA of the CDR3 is TGTGCCAGCAGTCGGGCAAGCCAAGAGACCCAGTACTTC. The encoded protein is CASSRASQETQYF.

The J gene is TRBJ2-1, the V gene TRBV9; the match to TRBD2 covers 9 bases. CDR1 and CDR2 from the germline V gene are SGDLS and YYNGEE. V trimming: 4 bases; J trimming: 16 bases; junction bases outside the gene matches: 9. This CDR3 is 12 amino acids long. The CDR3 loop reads CASSSSSGSQFF. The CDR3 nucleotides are TGTGCCAGCAGCTCGAGTAGCGGGAGCCAATTCTTC.

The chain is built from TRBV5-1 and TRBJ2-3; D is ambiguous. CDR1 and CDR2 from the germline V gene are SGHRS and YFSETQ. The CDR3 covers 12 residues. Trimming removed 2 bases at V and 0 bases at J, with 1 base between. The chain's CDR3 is CASSFSTDTQYF. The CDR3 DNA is TGCGCCAGCAGCTTCAGCACAGATACGCAGTATTTT. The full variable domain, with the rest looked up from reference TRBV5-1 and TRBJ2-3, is KAGVTQTPRYLIKTRGQQVTLSCSPISGHRSVSWYQQTPGQGLQFLFEYFSETQRNKGNFPGRFSGRQFSNSRSEMNVSTLELGDSALYLCASSFSTDTQYFGPGTRLTVL.

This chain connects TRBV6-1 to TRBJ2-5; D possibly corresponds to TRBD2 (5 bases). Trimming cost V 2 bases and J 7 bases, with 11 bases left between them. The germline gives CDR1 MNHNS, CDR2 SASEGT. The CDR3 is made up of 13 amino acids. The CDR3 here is CASSESGKRTQYF. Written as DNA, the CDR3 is TGTGCCAGCAGTGAAAGCGGAAAGCGGACCCAGTACTTC.

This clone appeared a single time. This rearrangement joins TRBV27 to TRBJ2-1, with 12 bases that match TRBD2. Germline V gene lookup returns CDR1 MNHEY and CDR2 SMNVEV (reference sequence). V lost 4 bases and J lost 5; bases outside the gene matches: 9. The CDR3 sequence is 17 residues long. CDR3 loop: CASSWALAGGLNNEQFF. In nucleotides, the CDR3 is TGTGCCAGCAGTTGGGCTCTAGCGGGGGGGTTAAACAATGAGCAGTTCTTC.

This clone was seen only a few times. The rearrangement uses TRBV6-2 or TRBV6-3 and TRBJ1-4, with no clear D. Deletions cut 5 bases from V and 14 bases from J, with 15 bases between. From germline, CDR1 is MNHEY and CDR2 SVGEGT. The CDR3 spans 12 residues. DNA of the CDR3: TGTGCCAGCAGTCGTACCCTTGGTGGGCTGTTTTTT. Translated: CASSRTLGGLFF.

CDR3 DNA: TGTGCCAGCAGCAAAGGCACCAAATGGGGCTCAGATACGCAGTATTTT. Residues: CASSKGTKWGSDTQYF. V is TRBV21-1 and J is TRBJ2-3; the tabulated D call, TRBD1, remains unverified against the DNA. TRBV21-1 is classified as a pseudogene. The CDR3 is made up of 16 amino acids.

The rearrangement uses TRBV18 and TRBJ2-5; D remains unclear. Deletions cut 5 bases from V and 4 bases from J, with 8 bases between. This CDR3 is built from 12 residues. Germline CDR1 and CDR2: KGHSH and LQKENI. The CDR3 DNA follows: TGTGCCAGCTCATCCGAAGGAGAGACCCAGTACTTC. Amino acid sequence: CASSSEGETQYF.

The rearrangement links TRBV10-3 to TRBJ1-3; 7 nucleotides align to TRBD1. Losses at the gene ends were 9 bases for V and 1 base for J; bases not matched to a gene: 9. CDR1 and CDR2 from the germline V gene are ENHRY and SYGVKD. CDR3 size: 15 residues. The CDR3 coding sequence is TGTGCCATTCTCGACCCCAGGGGGTCTGGAAACACCATATATTTT. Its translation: CAILDPRGSGNTIYF.

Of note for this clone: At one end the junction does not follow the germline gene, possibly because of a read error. CDR3 sequence: CASSAGTNSGELFF. CDR3 bases: TGTGCCAGCAGCGCCGGGACAAACAGCGGGGAGCTGTTTTTT. The chain couples TRBV7-2 to TRBJ2-2, with a tentative D call TRBD1 (6 bases). This CDR3 comprises 14 residues. The germline CDR1 and CDR2 sequences are SGHTA and FQGNSA.

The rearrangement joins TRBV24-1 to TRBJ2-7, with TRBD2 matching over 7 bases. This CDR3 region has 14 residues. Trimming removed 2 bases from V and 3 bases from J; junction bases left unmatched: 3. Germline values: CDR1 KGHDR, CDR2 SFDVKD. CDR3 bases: TGTGCCACCAGTGATTCGGGGGAGGGCTACGAGCAGTACTTC. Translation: CATSDSGEGYEQYF.

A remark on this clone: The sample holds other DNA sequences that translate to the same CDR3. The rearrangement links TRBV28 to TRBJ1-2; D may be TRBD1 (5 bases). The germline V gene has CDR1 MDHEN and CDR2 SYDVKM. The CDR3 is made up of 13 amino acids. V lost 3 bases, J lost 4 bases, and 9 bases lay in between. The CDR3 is CASSFGGGYGYTF. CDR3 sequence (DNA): TGTGCCAGCAGTTTTGGCGGGGGCTATGGCTACACCTTC.

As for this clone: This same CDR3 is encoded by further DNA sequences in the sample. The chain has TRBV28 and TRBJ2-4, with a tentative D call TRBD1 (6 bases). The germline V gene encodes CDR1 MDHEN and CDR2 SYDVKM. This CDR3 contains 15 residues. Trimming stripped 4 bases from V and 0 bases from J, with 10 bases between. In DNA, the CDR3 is TGTGCCAGCAGTTCGGGACAACTAGCCAAAAACATTCAGTACTTC. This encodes CASSSGQLAKNIQYF.